The clone carrying this T cell receptor (beta chain) occurred once. Its antigen remains unidentified. The data were taken from a study of T cell responses to AZD1222 COVID-19 vaccine. This table comes from immunoSEQ multiplex PCR, and its TCRdb copy is limited to in-frame clones, with some not included. The sample yields 99,000 or so clones, 85% to 90% seen once. Study-level findings and limits: In a largely white British group with more females than males, clonal diversity was possibly underestimated. With dominance at 160-218 and 743-854, vaccine-associated CD4 TCRs spanned spike. The repertoires were collected only after the peak T cell response.

This material consisted of peripheral blood, taken on day 0 of AZD1222 vaccination. The source is an adult in good health.

The chain's CDR3 is CASTQLASSDEQYF. DNA for the CDR3: TGTGCCAGCACCCAACTAGCGAGTTCCGACGAGCAGTACTTC. The V and J genes are TRBV27 and TRBJ2-7; TRBD2 agrees at 7 bases. V dropped 7 bases and J dropped 5; count of bases not matched to a gene: 11. Germline CDR1 reads MNHEY; CDR2 reads SMNVEV (reference sequence). CDR3 size: 14 residues.